This is a list of T cell receptor beta chains from one sample in a study of cytomegalovirus exposure and HLA in healthy donors. TCRdb's table, derived via immunoSEQ multiplex PCR, lists solely in-frame clones and lacks some. The sample gives about 100,000 clones, more than 70% of which show up once; approximately 4% is in the top ten. Sequenced sample: PBMCs. The source is a man aged 25 to 40 in good health and CMV-seronegative. Both conserved end residues are part of each CDR3. D genes are given only for firm matches.

>TRBJ2-3|NA|TRBV6-5
TGTGCCAGCAGCTCCGTGGAGGGAGGAAGAGATACGCAGTATTTT
CASSSVEGGRDTQYF
>TRBJ2-3|NA|TRBV7-2
TGTGCCAGCAGCTTAGGGACTCCGTACGATGCAGATACGCAGTATTTT
CASSLGTPYDADTQYF
>TRBJ2-3|NA|TRBV6-1
TGTGCCAGCAGCGGTGTCAGCACAGATACGCAGTATTTT
CASSGVSTDTQYF
>TRBJ1-2|TRBD1|TRBV6-6
TGTGCCATCGCGATACCGGGACAGCTGGCTTTGACCTTC
CAIAIPGQLALTF
>TRBJ1-5|NA|TRBV6-8
TGTGCCAGCAGTTACGGGTGGTCAGGGCAGCATTTT
CASSYGWSGQHF
>TRBJ2-2|NA|TRBV11-3
TGTGCCAGCAGCTTATCTACCACCGGGGAGCTGTTTTTT
CASSLSTTGELFF
>TRBJ2-7|TRBD2|TRBV29-1
TGCAGCGCAGGACTTGGCGGGAGGTTCGACGAGCAGTACTTC
CSAGLGGRFDEQYF
>TRBJ2-7|NA|TRBV7-2
TGTGCCAGCAGACCTACGGGGGTCTACGAGCAGTACTTC
CASRPTGVYEQYF
>TRBJ1-5|TRBD1|TRBV2
TGTGCCAGCAGGGGGGACAGTAGCAATCAGCCCCAGCATTTT
CASRGDSSNQPQHF
>TRBJ2-4|NA|TRBV30
TGTGCCGGACAACTAGCCAAAAACATTCAGTACTTC
CAGQLAKNIQYF
>TRBJ1-1|TRBD1|TRBV27
TGTGCCAGCAGTCGGACAGGGAACACTGAAGCTTTCTTT
CASSRTGNTEAFF
>TRBJ2-7|TRBD1|TRBV27
TGTGCCAGCAGTCTCAGACAGGGGGGTGGCTACGAGCAGTACTTC
CASSLRQGGGYEQYF
>TRBJ1-1|TRBD1|TRBV4-1
TGCGCCAGCAGCCAGGTAGGCGGACAGGGGAACACTGAAGCTTTCTTT
CASSQVGGQGNTEAFF